A single TCR beta chain is shown here with its context. This clonotype is regarded as medium-sized (0.01 to 0.1%). The antigen it recognizes is unknown. Base qualities are not at hand, and no much larger clone is one base apart. A library made for alpha chains picked up this beta chain off target, so its size means little. The data are from a study of spatial heterogeneity in lung cancer (dated by TCRdb to the late 2010s). For the wider study: Beta-chain transcripts were consistently detected in greater numbers than alpha-chain transcripts, which likely reflected higher beta-chain transcript abundance. TCR repertoire features were related to nonsynonymous mutation counts determined by whole-exome sequencing of tumor tissue. At surgery, 220 tumor regions, around 68 matched nontumor lung samples and a few dozen PBMC samples were TCR-sequenced for both alpha and beta chains. The study quantitatively compared TCR alpha and beta repertoires across multiple tumor regions, matched nontumor lung and blood in non-small cell lung cancer. In the raw uncorrected reads, each unique combination of TCR and UMI appeared on average more than ten times.

Explained via the paper, the time point label denotes: sample taken at primary tumor resection. For TCR sequencing, whole RNA was extracted from tumor and nontumor lung tissue, or from cryopreserved PBMC samples, and no cell sorting was done. Donors were some 78 patients with early-stage, untreated non-small cell lung cancer from the lung TRACERx cohort. A patient was chosen for TCR sequencing only when enough RNA was available from at least two tumor regions. Results and caveats for the whole study, not just this receptor: Ubiquitous expanded tumor TCRs showed up in blood more often at tumor resection than at routine follow-up. Additional single-cell paired TCR alpha and beta sequencing was considered necessary to confirm, at a functional level, the hypothesis that regional TCRs recognize regional mutations.

Receptor libraries were prepared by 5' RACE. Sequenced on a NextSeq 500. The TCR library protocol attached a unique molecular identifier to each TCR cDNA molecule to allow correction of PCR and sequencing errors. The authors' pipeline ran thus. Decombinator tools were used for TCR identification, UMI-based error correction and CDR3 extraction. Expanded TCRs were defined as those above a frequency of 2 per 1,000, corresponding to the top 1% of the tumor frequency distribution. Each repertoire was subsampled 100 times to 5,000 TCRs, after which Renyi diversity was computed with the R vegan package. CDR3 similarity networks were built from amino acid triplet string-kernel similarity, connecting CDR3s with pairwise similarity above 0.82. TCRdb itself trimmed the public reads at Q25 with fastp, ran MiXCR and retained productive beta chains. All rows with the same CDR3 protein become a single entry with the most common DNA and genes. These V and J calls are TCRdb output, not the study's own analysis. This sample lists thousands of distinct CDR3 sequences; around 22% were detected once. The ten top clones hold around 25% of the sample.

V is shortened by 1 base, J by 1 base, and the region joining them spans 7 bases. The CDR3, from cysteine to phenylalanine, totals 14 residues. Left in the record is the CDR3 DNA by itself, 42 bases read in frame from the first base. CDR1 and CDR2, per the germline V gene (reference sequence), are SEHNR and FQNEAQ. The sample consisted of PBMCs, taken at surgery. The rearranged chain carries TRBV7-9 and TRBJ2-5, with no confidently assigned D gene. This receptor was taken from a female donor with early-stage non-small cell lung cancer. CDR3 region: CASSLGRSQETQYF. Read as DNA, the sequence is TGTGCCAGCAGCTTAGGAAGATCCCAAGAGACCCAGTACTTC.